Here is one TCR beta chain with its context. What it recognizes is unknown. At one end, the junction sequence differs from germline, possibly due to a read error. The CDR3 has 13 amino acids. The entry originates in a study of molecular identifiers for immune sequencing clone quantification. Study-level points and caveats: Detection of one spiked Jurkat cell's TCR RNA reportedly worked in about a million naive cells. Clones exceeding 20 RNA copies carried over 98% of effector molecules but under 1% of naive-cell molecules.

Sorting isolated naive CD8 T cells as CD8+CD4-CCR7+CD45RA+ events. TCRdb processed the PCR reads anew with MiXCR; each CDR3 protein has one entry. The data contain approximately 500,000 distinct CDR3 sequences, around 23% of them seen just once; the ten biggest clones take up over 0.6%. The TCR comes from a human donor in good health. Some libraries in this study had Jurkat cell RNA spiked in. Material for sequencing was naive CD8+ T cells from blood, with Jurkat cell RNA spiked in. Subset meaning: FACS-sorted CD8+CD4-CCR7+CD45RA+ naive T cells. The chain has TRBV12-3 or TRBV12-4 and TRBJ1-5; no definite D call. This CDR3 reads CASCLGSNQPQHF. CDR3 sequence (DNA): TGTGCCAGCTGTTTAGGTAGCAATCAGCCCCAGCATTTT.